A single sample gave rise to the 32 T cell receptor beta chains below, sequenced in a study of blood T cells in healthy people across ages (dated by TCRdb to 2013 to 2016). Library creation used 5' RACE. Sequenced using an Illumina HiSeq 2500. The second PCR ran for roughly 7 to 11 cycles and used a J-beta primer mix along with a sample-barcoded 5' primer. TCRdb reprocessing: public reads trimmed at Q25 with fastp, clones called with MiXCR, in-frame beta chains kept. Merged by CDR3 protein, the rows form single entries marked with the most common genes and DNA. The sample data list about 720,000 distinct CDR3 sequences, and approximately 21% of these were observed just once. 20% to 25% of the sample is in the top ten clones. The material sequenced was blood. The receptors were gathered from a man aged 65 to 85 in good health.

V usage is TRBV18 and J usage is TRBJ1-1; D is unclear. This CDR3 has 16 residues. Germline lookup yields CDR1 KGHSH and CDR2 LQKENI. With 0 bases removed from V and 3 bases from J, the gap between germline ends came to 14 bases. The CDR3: CASSPPSRRKDTEAFF. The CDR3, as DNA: TGTGCCAGCTCACCACCGTCCAGGAGGAAGGACACTGAAGCTTTCTTT.

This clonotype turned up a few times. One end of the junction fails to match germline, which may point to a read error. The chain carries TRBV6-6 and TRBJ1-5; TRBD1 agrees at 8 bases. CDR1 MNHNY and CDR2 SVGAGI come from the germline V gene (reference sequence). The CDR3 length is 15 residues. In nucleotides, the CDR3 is TGTGTCAGCAGCCGTAAGACAGGGGAGAATCAGCCCCAGCATTTT. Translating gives CVSSRKTGENQPQHF.

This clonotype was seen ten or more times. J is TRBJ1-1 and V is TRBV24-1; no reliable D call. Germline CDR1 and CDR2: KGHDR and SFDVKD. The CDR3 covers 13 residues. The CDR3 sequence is CASRAATNTEAFF. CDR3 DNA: TGTGCTTCCCGGGCAGCCACCAACACTGAAGCTTTCTTT.

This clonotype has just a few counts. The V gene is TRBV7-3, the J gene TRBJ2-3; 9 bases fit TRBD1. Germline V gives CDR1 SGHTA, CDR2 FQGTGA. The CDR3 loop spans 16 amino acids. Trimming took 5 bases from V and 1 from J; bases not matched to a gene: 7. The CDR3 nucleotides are TGTGCCAGCAGCCCACAGGGGGCGCATGGCACAGATACGCAGTATTTT. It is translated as CASSPQGAHGTDTQYF. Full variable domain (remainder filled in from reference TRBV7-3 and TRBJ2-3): GAGVSQTPSNKVTEKGKYVELRCDPISGHTALYWYRQSLGQGPEFLIYFQGTGAADDSGLPNDRFFAVRPEGSVSTLKIQRTERGDSAVYLCASSPQGAHGTDTQYFGPGTRLTVL.

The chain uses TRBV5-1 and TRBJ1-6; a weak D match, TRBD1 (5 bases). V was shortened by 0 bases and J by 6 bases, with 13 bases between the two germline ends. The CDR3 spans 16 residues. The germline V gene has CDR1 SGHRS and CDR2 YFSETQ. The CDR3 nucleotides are TGCGCCAGCAGCTTGGGCCAGGGTAACGGTAATTCACCCCTCCACTTT. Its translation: CASSLGQGNGNSPLHF.

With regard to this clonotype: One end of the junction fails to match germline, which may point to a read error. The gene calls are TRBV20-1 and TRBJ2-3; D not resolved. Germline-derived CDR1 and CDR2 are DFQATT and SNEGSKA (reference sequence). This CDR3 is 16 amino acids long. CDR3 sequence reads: CSAREGADLGTDTQYF. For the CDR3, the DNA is TGCAGTGCTAGAGAGGGCGCAGATCTGGGCACGGATACGCAGTATTTT.

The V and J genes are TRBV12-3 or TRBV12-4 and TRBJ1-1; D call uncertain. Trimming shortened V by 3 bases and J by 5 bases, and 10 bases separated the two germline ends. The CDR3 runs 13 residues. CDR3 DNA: TGTGCCAGCAGTTTGACCCAGGAAACTGAAGCTTTCTTT. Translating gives CASSLTQETEAFF.

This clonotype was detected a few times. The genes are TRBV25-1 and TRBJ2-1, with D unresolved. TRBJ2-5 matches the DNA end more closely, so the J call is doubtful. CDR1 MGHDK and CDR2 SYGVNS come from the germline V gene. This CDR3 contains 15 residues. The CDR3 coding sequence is TGTGCCAGCAGCGGAGATAACGCCTTCAGAGGGACCCAGTACTTC. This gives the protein CASSGDNAFRGTQYF.

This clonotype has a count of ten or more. The CDR3 coding sequence is TGTGCCAGCAGTACCACCGTGGGAGCGGCGGGAAACACCATATATTTT. Protein: CASSTTVGAAGNTIYF. The chain employs TRBV2 and TRBJ1-3; D gene uncertain. CDR1 and CDR2 (germline): SNHLY, FYNNEI. The CDR3 runs 16 residues. Deletions cut 5 bases from V and 4 bases from J, with 18 bases between.

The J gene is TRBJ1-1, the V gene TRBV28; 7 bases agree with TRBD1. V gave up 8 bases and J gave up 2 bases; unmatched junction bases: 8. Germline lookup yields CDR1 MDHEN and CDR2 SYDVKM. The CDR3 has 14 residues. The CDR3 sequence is CASGLQGVNTEAFF. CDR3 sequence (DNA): TGTGCCAGCGGACTTCAGGGGGTTAACACTGAAGCTTTCTTT.

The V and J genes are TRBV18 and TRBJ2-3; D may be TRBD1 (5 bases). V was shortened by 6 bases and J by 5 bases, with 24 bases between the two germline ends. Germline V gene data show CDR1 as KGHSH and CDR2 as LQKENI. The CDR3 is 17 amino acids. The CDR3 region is CASSPSGGEFREDTQYF. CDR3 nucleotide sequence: TGTGCCAGCTCCCCGTCTGGCGGCGAATTCAGGGAAGATACGCAGTATTTT.

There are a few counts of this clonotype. CDR3 loop: CATRYREGDQETQYF. The CDR3, as DNA: TGTGCCACCAGATACAGGGAGGGGGACCAAGAGACCCAGTACTTC. V is TRBV24-1 and J is TRBJ2-5; possibly TRBD2 for D (7 bases). Trimming took off 7 bases at V and 0 bases at J, with 14 bases between the two ends. This CDR3 is 15 amino acids long. Looked up from germline, CDR1 is KGHDR and CDR2 is SFDVKD.

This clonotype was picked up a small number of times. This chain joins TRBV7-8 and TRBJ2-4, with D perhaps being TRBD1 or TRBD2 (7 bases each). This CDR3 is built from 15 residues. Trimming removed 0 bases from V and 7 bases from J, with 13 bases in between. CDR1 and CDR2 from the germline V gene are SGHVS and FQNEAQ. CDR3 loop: CASSLARQGGNIQYF. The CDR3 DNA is TGTGCCAGCAGCTTAGCGAGACAGGGAGGGAACATTCAGTACTTC.

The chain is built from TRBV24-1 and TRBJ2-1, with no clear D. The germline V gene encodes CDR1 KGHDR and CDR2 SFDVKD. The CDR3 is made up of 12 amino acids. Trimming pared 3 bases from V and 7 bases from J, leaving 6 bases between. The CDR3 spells CATSDPRNEQFF. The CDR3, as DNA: TGTGCCACCAGTGATCCCCGAAATGAGCAGTTCTTC.

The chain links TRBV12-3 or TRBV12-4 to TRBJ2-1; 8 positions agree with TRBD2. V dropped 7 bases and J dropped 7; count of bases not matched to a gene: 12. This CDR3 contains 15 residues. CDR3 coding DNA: TGTGCCAGCACCCTGGGGGTAGCGGGAAGTAATGAGCAGTTCTTC. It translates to CASTLGVAGSNEQFF.

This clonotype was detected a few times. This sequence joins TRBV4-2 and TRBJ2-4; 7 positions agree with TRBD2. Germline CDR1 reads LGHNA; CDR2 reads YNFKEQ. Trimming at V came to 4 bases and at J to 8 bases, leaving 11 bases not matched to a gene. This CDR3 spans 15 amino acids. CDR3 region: CASSPMGWGRDIQYF. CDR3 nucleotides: TGTGCCAGCAGCCCGATGGGTTGGGGGAGGGACATTCAGTACTTC.

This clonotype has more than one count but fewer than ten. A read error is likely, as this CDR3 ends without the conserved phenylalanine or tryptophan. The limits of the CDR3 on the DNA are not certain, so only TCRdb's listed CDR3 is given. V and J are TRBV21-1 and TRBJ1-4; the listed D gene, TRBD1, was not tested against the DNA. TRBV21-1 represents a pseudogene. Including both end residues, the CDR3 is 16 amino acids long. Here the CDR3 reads CASSRRLTGLNEKLFS.

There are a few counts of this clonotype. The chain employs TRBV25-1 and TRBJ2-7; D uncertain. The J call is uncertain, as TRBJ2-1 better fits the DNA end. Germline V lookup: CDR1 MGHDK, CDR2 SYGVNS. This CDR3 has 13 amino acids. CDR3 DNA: TGTGCCAGCAGTGAAGCGGCCTACAATGAGCAGTTCTTC. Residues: CASSEAAYNEQFF.

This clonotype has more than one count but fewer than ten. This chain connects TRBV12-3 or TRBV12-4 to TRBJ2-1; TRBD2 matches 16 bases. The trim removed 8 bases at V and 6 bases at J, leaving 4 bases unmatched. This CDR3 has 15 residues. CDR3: CASGTSGGDGNEQFF. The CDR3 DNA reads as TGTGCCAGCGGGACTAGCGGGGGGGATGGCAATGAGCAGTTCTTC.

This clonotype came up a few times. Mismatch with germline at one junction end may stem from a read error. The CDR3 DNA sequence: TGCGCCGGCAGCCAAGATAGCAGGGAAGCCAAAAACATTCAGTACTTC. It codes for CAGSQDSREAKNIQYF. V is TRBV4-3 and J is TRBJ2-4, with D possibly matching TRBD1 (5 bases). The germline V gene has CDR1 LGHNA and CDR2 YSLEER. This CDR3 region has 16 residues.

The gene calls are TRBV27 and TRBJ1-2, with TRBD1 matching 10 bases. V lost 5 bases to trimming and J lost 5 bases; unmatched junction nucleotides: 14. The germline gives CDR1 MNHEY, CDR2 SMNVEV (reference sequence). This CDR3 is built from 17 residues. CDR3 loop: CASSMLPGQGFVYGYTF. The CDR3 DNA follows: TGTGCCAGCAGTATGCTCCCGGGACAGGGGTTTGTTTATGGCTACACCTTC.

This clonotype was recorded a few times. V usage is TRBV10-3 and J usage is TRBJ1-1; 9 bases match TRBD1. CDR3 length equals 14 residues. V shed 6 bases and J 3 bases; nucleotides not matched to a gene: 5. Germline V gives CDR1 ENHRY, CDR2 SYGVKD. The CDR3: CAIRGGQGYTEAFF. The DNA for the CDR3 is TGTGCCATCAGGGGGGGACAGGGTTACACTGAAGCTTTCTTT.

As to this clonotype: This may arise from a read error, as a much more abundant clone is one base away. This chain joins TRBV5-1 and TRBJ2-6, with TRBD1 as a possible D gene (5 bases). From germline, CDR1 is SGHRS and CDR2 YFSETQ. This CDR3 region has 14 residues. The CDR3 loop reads CASSLGAGANVLSF. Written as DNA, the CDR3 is TGCGCCAGCAGCTTGGGAGCTGGGGCCAACGTCCTGTCTTTC.

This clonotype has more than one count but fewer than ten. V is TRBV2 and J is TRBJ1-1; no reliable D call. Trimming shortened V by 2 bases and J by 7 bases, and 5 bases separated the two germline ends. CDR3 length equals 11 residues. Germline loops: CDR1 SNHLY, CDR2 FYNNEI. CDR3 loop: CASSEQFEAFF. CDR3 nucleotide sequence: TGTGCCAGCAGTGAACAGTTTGAAGCTTTCTTT.

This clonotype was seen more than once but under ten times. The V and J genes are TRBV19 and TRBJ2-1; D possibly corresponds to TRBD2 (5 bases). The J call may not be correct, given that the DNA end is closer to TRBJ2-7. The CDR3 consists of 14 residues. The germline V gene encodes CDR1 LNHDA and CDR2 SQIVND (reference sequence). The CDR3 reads CASSSYLRTGEQYF. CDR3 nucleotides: TGTGCCAGTAGTAGCTACCTGAGAACGGGGGAGCAGTACTTC.

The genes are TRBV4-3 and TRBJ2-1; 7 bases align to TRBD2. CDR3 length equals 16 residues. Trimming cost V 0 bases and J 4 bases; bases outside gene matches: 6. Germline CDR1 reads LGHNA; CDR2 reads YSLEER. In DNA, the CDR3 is TGCGCCAGCAGCCAAGATATGCGGGAGTCGTACAATGAGCAGTTCTTC. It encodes CASSQDMRESYNEQFF.

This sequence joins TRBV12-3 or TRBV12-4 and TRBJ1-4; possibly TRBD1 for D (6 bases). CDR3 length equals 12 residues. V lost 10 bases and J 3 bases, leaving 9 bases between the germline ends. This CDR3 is CATRGSNEKLFF. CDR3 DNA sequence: TGTGCCACCAGGGGCTCTAATGAAAAACTGTTTTTT.

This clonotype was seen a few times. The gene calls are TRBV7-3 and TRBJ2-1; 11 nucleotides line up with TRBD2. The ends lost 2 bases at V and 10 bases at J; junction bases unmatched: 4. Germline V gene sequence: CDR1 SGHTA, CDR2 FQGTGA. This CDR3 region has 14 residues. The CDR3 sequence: CASSLELAGGEQFF. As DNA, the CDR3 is TGTGCCAGCAGCTTAGAGCTAGCGGGAGGAGAGCAGTTCTTC.

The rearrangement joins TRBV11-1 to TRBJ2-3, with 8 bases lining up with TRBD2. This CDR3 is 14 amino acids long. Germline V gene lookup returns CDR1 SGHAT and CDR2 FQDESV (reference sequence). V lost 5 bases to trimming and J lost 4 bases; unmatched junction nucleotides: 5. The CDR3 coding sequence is TGTGCCAGCAGCCGGGGGGGCGACTCAGATACGCAGTATTTT. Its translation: CASSRGGDSDTQYF.

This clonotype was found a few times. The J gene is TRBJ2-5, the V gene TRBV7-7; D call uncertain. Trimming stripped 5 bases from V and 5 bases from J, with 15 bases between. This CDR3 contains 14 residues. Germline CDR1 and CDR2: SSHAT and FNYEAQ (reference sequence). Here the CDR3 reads CASSPRTDGETQYF. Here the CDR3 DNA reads TGTGCCAGCAGCCCTCGTACAGATGGCGAGACCCAGTACTTC.

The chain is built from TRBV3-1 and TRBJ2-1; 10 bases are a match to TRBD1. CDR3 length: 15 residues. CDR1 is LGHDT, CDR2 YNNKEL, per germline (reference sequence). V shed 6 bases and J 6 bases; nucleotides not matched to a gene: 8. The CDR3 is CASRPTGTGVNEQFF. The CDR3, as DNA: TGTGCCAGCAGGCCCACCGGGACAGGGGTCAATGAGCAGTTCTTC.

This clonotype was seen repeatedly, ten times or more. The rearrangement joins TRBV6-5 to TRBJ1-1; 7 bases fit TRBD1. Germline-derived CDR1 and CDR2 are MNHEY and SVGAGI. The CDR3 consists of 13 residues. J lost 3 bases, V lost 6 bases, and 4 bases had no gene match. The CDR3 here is CASSGGTDTEAFF. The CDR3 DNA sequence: TGTGCCAGCAGCGGGGGGACAGACACTGAAGCTTTCTTT.